A single sample gave rise to the 23 T cell receptor beta chains below, sequenced in a study of metastatic and nonmetastatic thyroid tumors. TCRdb reanalyzed the PCR reads with MiXCR. The sample records some 69,000 clones, approximately 15% being singletons. Every patient was untreated before thyroid surgery. Material for sequencing was blood. These TCRs come from a male donor with papillary thyroid cancer or a benign thyroid nodule (not recorded which). Some clones in this sample may be carry-over from other donors' samples.

This clone was seen repeatedly, ten times or more. This rearrangement joins TRBV3-1 to TRBJ2-2; 10 nucleotides line up with TRBD1. Per the germline V gene, CDR1 is LGHDT and CDR2 is YNNKEL (reference sequence). V lost 4 bases and J lost 5; bases outside the gene matches: 10. This CDR3 region has 17 residues. The CDR3 DNA reads as TGTGCCAGCAGCCCGACCGGGACAGGGGCCAGTACCGGGGAGCTGTTTTTT. This codes for CASSPTGTGASTGELFF.

This clone was recorded at least ten times. V gene TRBV5-4 combines with J gene TRBJ2-5; 13 nucleotides line up with TRBD2. Germline V gene sequence: CDR1 SGHNT, CDR2 YYREEE (reference sequence). The CDR3 extends over 17 amino acids. Germline trimming cut 0 bases from V and 2 bases from J; bases unmatched to any gene: 4. CDR3 bases: TGTGCCAGCAGCTTGGCCGGGACTAGCGGGGTTCAAGAGACCCAGTACTTC. Translated, it gives CASSLAGTSGVQETQYF.

This clone was recorded a few times. The chain links TRBV2 to TRBJ1-2; D not resolved. Germline V gene sequence: CDR1 SNHLY, CDR2 FYNNEI. V dropped 5 bases and J dropped 4 bases, with 8 bases sitting between them. The CDR3 runs 12 residues. CDR3 nucleotide sequence: TGTGCCAGCAGTCCGTTGGGCTATGGCTACACCTTC. It encodes CASSPLGYGYTF.

In this sample, this clone turned up many times. The rearrangement uses TRBV10-1 and TRBJ2-3; no clear D. Per germline, CDR1 WNHNN and CDR2 SYGVQD (reference sequence). V lost 6 bases, J lost 0 bases, and 7 bases lay in between. The CDR3 is 13 amino acids. CDR3 DNA: TGCGCCAGCAGCCAAAGGAGCACAGATACGCAGTATTTT. Its translation: CASSQRSTDTQYF.

This sequence joins TRBV5-5 and TRBJ2-7; possibly TRBD1 or TRBD2 for D (6 bases each). This CDR3 region has 14 residues. Germline loops: CDR1 SGHKS, CDR2 YYEKEE (reference sequence). V lost 4 bases and J 0 bases, leaving 11 bases between the germline ends. CDR3 residues: CASSAGTTSYEQYF. CDR3 bases: TGTGCCAGCAGCGCGGGGACAACCTCCTACGAGCAGTACTTC.

Many counts were recorded for this clone. This chain links TRBV18 with TRBJ1-1; D gene ambiguous. Germline CDR1 reads KGHSH; CDR2 reads LQKENI. V lost 3 bases and J lost 1, with 6 bases in between. This CDR3 contains 13 residues. The DNA of the CDR3 is TGTGCCAGCTCACCTAAAGGGAACACTGAAGCTTTCTTT. It translates to CASSPKGNTEAFF.

This clone has a count of ten or more. The chain employs TRBV7-2 and TRBJ2-3; no definite D call. In germline, CDR1 is SGHTA, CDR2 FQGNSA. Trimming pared 4 bases from V and 1 base from J, leaving 6 bases between. The CDR3 has 13 residues. The CDR3 region is CASSSRRTDTQYF. Here the CDR3 DNA reads TGTGCCAGCAGCTCTCGGCGCACAGATACGCAGTATTTT.

There are many counts of this clone. The V gene is TRBV12-3 or TRBV12-4, the J gene TRBJ2-3; TRBD1 matches at 7 bases. The CDR3 contains 17 residues. Germline trimming cut 3 bases from V and 2 bases from J; bases unmatched to any gene: 11. CDR3 residues: CASSFGSGDRITDTQYF. DNA of the CDR3: TGTGCCAGCAGTTTTGGTAGTGGGGACAGAATCACAGATACGCAGTATTTT.

V usage is TRBV4-1 and J usage is TRBJ1-2; no clear D gene. Deletions cut 4 bases from V and 1 base from J, with 19 bases between. The CDR3 covers 17 residues. The V gene's germline CDR1 is MGHRA and CDR2 YSYEKL. The CDR3 DNA reads as TGCGCCAGCAGCCGGAAGTATGCGGAAGATGTTAACTATGGCTACACCTTC. It encodes CASSRKYAEDVNYGYTF.

This clone was detected many times. The rearrangement links TRBV10-3 to TRBJ1-2, with D perhaps matching TRBD1 (6 bases). The CDR3 extends over 13 amino acids. The V gene lost 4 bases and the J gene lost 4 bases, with 10 bases spanning the gap. The V gene's germline CDR1 is ENHRY and CDR2 SYGVKD. In nucleotides, the CDR3 is TGTGCCATCAGTGCCCAGGGGCCCTATGGCTACACCTTC. Amino acid sequence: CAISAQGPYGYTF.

The genes are TRBV7-2 and TRBJ1-2, with D unresolved. Germline CDR1 is SGHTA and CDR2 is FQGNSA. Trimming left V 3 bases short and J 9 bases short, with 14 bases between. This CDR3 spans 13 amino acids. Here the CDR3 reads CASSFDRIYCYTF. CDR3 DNA: TGTGCCAGCAGCTTCGACCGGATCTACTGCTACACCTTC.

This clone was detected ten times or more. The rearrangement joins TRBV29-1 to TRBJ2-7, with 7 bases that match TRBD1. The V gene end was trimmed by 4 bases and the J gene end by 4 bases; junction bases not matched to a gene: 13. The CDR3 is 15 residues long. Germline values: CDR1 SQVTM, CDR2 ANQGSEA. In DNA, the CDR3 is TGCAGCGTTGTGGGGAGAGACAGGGACGTATACGAGCAGTACTTC. It translates to CSVVGRDRDVYEQYF.

This clone was recorded at least ten times. The V call is TRBV4-3, the J call TRBJ2-1; D is unclear. The CDR3 runs 15 residues. Germline V lookup: CDR1 LGHNA, CDR2 YSLEER. V lost 5 bases and J 1 base, leaving 12 bases between the germline ends. The CDR3 coding sequence is TGCGCCAGCAGCATTGACCCGCGGTCCTACAATGAGCAGTTCTTC. It translates to CASSIDPRSYNEQFF.

This clone was counted at least ten times. The CDR3 sequence is CASRQGAGTGELFF. The DNA of the CDR3 is TGTGCCAGTCGACAGGGGGCAGGCACCGGGGAGCTGTTTTTT. This chain joins TRBV6-1 and TRBJ2-2; 10 bases agree with TRBD1. After removal of 9 bases from V and 4 bases from J, the junction contained 5 bases not matched to a gene. The CDR3 covers 14 residues. From germline, CDR1 is MNHNS and CDR2 SASEGT.

This clone was recorded at least ten times. V usage is TRBV9 and J usage is TRBJ2-2; possibly TRBD1 or TRBD2 for D (5 bases each). The V gene lost 0 bases and the J gene lost 7 bases, with 10 bases spanning the gap. The germline CDR1 and CDR2 sequences are SGDLS and YYNGEE. The CDR3 totals 14 residues. CDR3 sequence (DNA): TGTGCCAGCAGCGTAGACGGGGCGAGCGGGGAGCTGTTTTTT. It specifies CASSVDGASGELFF.

This rearrangement joins TRBV11-2 to TRBJ1-3; a weak D match, TRBD1 (5 bases). Germline lookup yields CDR1 SGHAT and CDR2 FQNNGV. V shed 6 bases and J shed 2 bases, with 20 bases lying between them. There are 17 residues in the CDR3. The CDR3 DNA reads as TGTGCCAGCAGTTCGATGGGGGTCGACAGAGCTGGAAACACCATATATTTT. It yields the protein CASSSMGVDRAGNTIYF.

This clone has at least ten counts. The rearrangement uses TRBV29-1 and TRBJ1-5; D unresolved. V shed 6 bases and J shed 4 bases, with 16 bases lying between them. The germline CDR1 and CDR2 sequences are SQVTM and ANQGSEA. There are 14 residues in the CDR3. CDR3 residues: CSVSLYEGNQPQHF. CDR3 DNA sequence: TGCAGCGTCTCGCTATATGAAGGGAATCAGCCCCAGCATTTT.

This chain connects TRBV20-1 to TRBJ1-1; D gene uncertain. This CDR3 region has 13 residues. Germline CDR1 DFQATT, CDR2 SNEGSKA (reference sequence). The V end lost 4 bases, the J end lost 0 bases, and 9 bases lay between the germline ends. The CDR3 bases are TGCAGTGCTACACCGAGGATGAACACTGAAGCTTTCTTT. Protein product: CSATPRMNTEAFF.

This clone was recorded many times. V usage is TRBV2 and J usage is TRBJ2-1, with 9 positions matching TRBD2. The CDR3 has 15 residues. J was trimmed by 2 bases and V by 2 bases; bases with no gene match: 1. Per germline, CDR1 SNHLY and CDR2 FYNNEI. The CDR3 nucleotides are TGTGCCAGCAGTGAACTAGCGGGAACCTACAATGAGCAGTTCTTC. It specifies CASSELAGTYNEQFF.

The rearrangement uses TRBV7-8 and TRBJ2-1; TRBD2 agrees at 8 bases. Germline loops: CDR1 SGHVS, CDR2 FQNEAQ. The CDR3 consists of 15 residues. V shed 5 bases and J 5 bases; nucleotides not matched to a gene: 8. The CDR3 loop is CASSGIAGMNNEQFF. CDR3 sequence (DNA): TGTGCCAGCAGCGGGATAGCGGGAATGAACAATGAGCAGTTCTTC.

This clone was detected ten times or more. The gene calls are TRBV12-3 or TRBV12-4 and TRBJ2-1; 11 bases map to TRBD2. CDR3 length: 17 amino acids. The V segment lost 3 bases and the J segment 7 bases; nucleotides outside the gene matches: 11. The CDR3: CASSLLPLAGGGNEQFF. CDR3 nucleotides: TGTGCCAGCAGTTTGCTCCCCTTAGCGGGAGGGGGAAATGAGCAGTTCTTC.

This clone came up many times. The chain is built from TRBV6-2 or TRBV6-3 and TRBJ2-1; maybe TRBD2 (6 bases). The CDR3 covers 15 residues. V dropped 8 bases and J dropped 6 bases, with 20 bases sitting between them. Germline V gene lookup returns CDR1 MNHEY and CDR2 SVGEGT. CDR3 sequence: CASLRLGSGANEQFF. As DNA, the CDR3 is TGTGCCAGCCTCCGACTAGGAAGTGGGGCCAATGAGCAGTTCTTC.

This clone was observed at least ten times. V usage is TRBV14 and J usage is TRBJ2-1, with a tentative D call TRBD2 (5 bases). V lost 2 bases and J lost 4, with 9 bases in between. This CDR3 has 14 residues. The V gene's germline CDR1 is SGHDN and CDR2 FVKESK. The CDR3 DNA follows: TGTGCCAGCAGCCAAAGCGGCAGATACAATGAGCAGTTCTTC. The encoded protein is CASSQSGRYNEQFF.